Below are 30 T cell receptor beta chains sequenced from a single sample in a study of T cells in Graves' hyperthyroidism and ophthalmopathy. What was amplified from RNA transcripts were TCR beta CDR3 regions. The TCR CDR3 was amplified in a first-round RT-PCR using the HTBI primer set. TCRdb independently ran MiXCR on the multiplex PCR reads; one entry per CDR3 protein. The sample has approximately 630,000 distinct CDR3 sequences; about 17% are singletons. Sequencing input: blood. The receptor source for this set is a woman aged 25 to 39 with Graves' hyperthyroidism.

Turning to this clonotype: This could be a read error, since a much larger clone is one nucleotide away. The genes are TRBV28 and TRBJ1-1; D call uncertain. The CDR3 runs 15 residues. Germline V CDR1 and CDR2: MDHEN, SYDVKM. CDR3 DNA sequence: TGTGCCAGCAGTTTATTGCCAGCCCAGCACACTGAAACTTTCTTT. Protein sequence: CASSLLPAQHTETFF.

The chain has TRBV4-1 and TRBJ2-5; 7 nucleotides line up with TRBD2. After removal of 1 base from V and 0 bases from J, the junction contained 5 bases not matched to a gene. Germline CDR1 reads MGHRA; CDR2 reads YSYEKL. The CDR3 is 16 amino acids. CDR3 DNA sequence: TGCGCCAGCAGCCAAGTTCCCACTAGCGACCAAGAGACCCAGTACTTC. As protein: CASSQVPTSDQETQYF.

Ten or more counts support this clonotype. The CDR3 protein is CAWSVRRGIGYTF. DNA for the CDR3: TGTGCCTGGAGTGTAAGACGGGGAATTGGCTACACCTTC. The rearrangement joins TRBV30 to TRBJ1-2; no clear D gene. The CDR3 extends over 13 amino acids. Trimming took 0 bases from V and 7 from J, leaving 12 bases between them. In germline, CDR1 is GTSNPN, CDR2 SVGIG (reference sequence).

This clonotype showed up many times. The V and J genes are TRBV11-2 and TRBJ2-7, with D possibly matching TRBD1 (6 bases). Germline CDR1 SGHAT, CDR2 FQNNGV. Trimming removed 3 bases at V and 4 bases at J, with 13 bases between. CDR3 size: 14 residues. DNA for the CDR3: TGTGCCAGCAGCTTCCCTACAGGGAGATACGAGCAGTACTTC. Protein sequence: CASSFPTGRYEQYF.

The rearrangement links TRBV11-2 to TRBJ2-6; no clear D. CDR1 and CDR2 (germline): SGHAT, FQNNGV. Trimming cost V 2 bases and J 4 bases, with 6 bases left between them. There are 14 residues in the CDR3. The CDR3 nucleotides are TGTGCCAGCAGCTTAATCCCCGGGGCCAACGTCCTGACTTTC. Amino acids: CASSLIPGANVLTF.

This clonotype showed up just once. A junction end diverges from the germline sequence, so it may reflect a read error. V gene TRBV4-1 combines with J gene TRBJ2-3, with 7 positions matching TRBD2. CDR3 length: 11 amino acids. Germline V gives CDR1 MGHRA, CDR2 YSYEKL. CDR3 coding DNA: TGTGCCACAGCGGGATTTGATACGCAGTATTTT. Its protein product is CATAGFDTQYF.

The table lists this clonotype with many counts. J is TRBJ2-5 and V is TRBV27; perhaps TRBD2 as D (5 bases). CDR1 is MNHEY and CDR2 is SMNVEV in the germline V gene (reference sequence). Trimming cost V 6 bases and J 5 bases, with 16 bases left between them. The CDR3 has 14 amino acids. CDR3 sequence reads: CASSPRAAAETQYF. The CDR3 nucleotides read TGTGCCAGCAGCCCAAGAGCGGCTGCGGAGACCCAGTACTTC.

The chain is built from TRBV19 and TRBJ2-2; the D gene is possibly TRBD1 (6 bases). CDR3 length equals 14 residues. V lost 11 bases and J 5 bases, leaving 18 bases between the germline ends. Germline lookup yields CDR1 LNHDA and CDR2 SQIVND (reference sequence). CDR3 in amino acids: CASKQGVKTGELFF. In DNA form, the CDR3 reads TGTGCCTCAAAACAGGGTGTAAAAACCGGGGAGCTGTTTTTT.

This sequence joins TRBV20-1 and TRBJ1-4; 10 positions agree with TRBD1. V was pared by 1 base and J by 0 bases, with 5 bases of the junction left unmatched. Germline loops: CDR1 DFQATT, CDR2 SNEGSKA (reference sequence). The CDR3 length is 17 residues. The CDR3 loop is CSARVGTGVATNEKLFF. The DNA of the CDR3 is TGCAGTGCTAGAGTAGGGACAGGGGTTGCAACTAATGAAAAACTGTTTTTT.

This clonotype was counted many times. V gene TRBV6-1 combines with J gene TRBJ2-1; weak D call: TRBD2 (6 bases). Between the trimmed V and J ends, which lost 5 bases and 1 base, there was a span of 9 bases. The CDR3 consists of 14 residues. Germline V lookup: CDR1 MNHNS, CDR2 SASEGT. The CDR3 spells CASSSGRSYNEQFF. In DNA, the CDR3 is TGTGCCAGCAGTTCGGGGAGGTCCTACAATGAGCAGTTCTTC.

This clonotype was counted ten times or more. The V and J genes are TRBV11-2 and TRBJ2-3; possibly TRBD2 for D (5 bases). Trimming shortened V by 0 bases and J by 2 bases, and 15 bases separated the two germline ends. The CDR3 length is 17 residues. Germline V gives CDR1 SGHAT, CDR2 FQNNGV. Here the CDR3 reads CASSLDRAVGVTDTQYF. The DNA of the CDR3 is TGTGCCAGCAGCTTAGATCGGGCGGTGGGAGTCACAGATACGCAGTATTTT.

The rearrangement uses TRBV5-1 and TRBJ1-3, with D tentatively TRBD1 (5 bases). Germline V gene sequence: CDR1 SGHRS, CDR2 YFSETQ. The CDR3 runs to 15 residues. V was pared by 3 bases and J by 2 bases, with 12 bases between. CDR3 in amino acids: CASSSTASPGNTIYF. The DNA of the CDR3 is TGCGCCAGCAGCTCGACAGCGTCCCCTGGAAACACCATATATTTT.

The table lists this clonotype with many counts. The V and J genes are TRBV2 and TRBJ2-1; 13 bases are a match to TRBD2. The germline CDR1 and CDR2 sequences are SNHLY and FYNNEI. The J segment lost 2 bases and the V segment lost 7 bases, leaving 5 bases of the junction unmatched. The CDR3 runs 16 residues. This chain's CDR3 is CASKTGTSGAYNEQFF. The CDR3 coding sequence is TGTGCCAGCAAGACCGGGACTAGCGGGGCCTACAATGAGCAGTTCTTC.

Details on this clonotype: An end of the junction does not agree with germline; a read error may underlie this. The chain combines TRBV5-1 with TRBJ2-1, with 12 bases that match TRBD2. The CDR3 length is 15 residues. Germline CDR1 and CDR2: SGHRS and YFSETQ. CDR3 DNA: TGCGCCGGCAGCTTGACTAGCGGGAGTATCTATGAGCAGTTCTTC. Translating it yields CAGSLTSGSIYEQFF.

This clonotype was counted ten times or more. V is TRBV6-1 and J is TRBJ1-1; weak D call: TRBD1 (6 bases). Trimming removed 8 bases at V and 3 bases at J, with 16 bases between. The germline gives CDR1 MNHNS, CDR2 SASEGT. The CDR3 sequence is 14 residues long. The chain's CDR3 is CASGLGQTYTEAFF. The CDR3 coding sequence is TGTGCCAGCGGACTCGGACAGACGTACACTGAAGCTTTCTTT.

This clonotype showed up many times. This chain connects TRBV27 to TRBJ2-5, with a possible D match to TRBD1 (5 bases). The CDR3 extends over 13 amino acids. Trimming removed 6 bases from V and 3 bases from J, with 11 bases in between. CDR1 and CDR2 from the germline V gene are MNHEY and SMNVEV (reference sequence). CDR3 sequence: CASRKTEEETQYF. CDR3 DNA sequence: TGTGCCAGCAGGAAGACAGAGGAAGAGACCCAGTACTTC.

This rearrangement joins TRBV12-3 or TRBV12-4 to TRBJ1-6; no clear D. V lost 3 bases and J lost 6, with 6 bases in between. CDR3 length: 13 residues. In nucleotides, the CDR3 is TGTGCCAGCAGTTTGGCCTCTAATTCACCCCTCCACTTT. Amino acids: CASSLASNSPLHF.

This clonotype was seen repeatedly, ten times or more. The J gene is TRBJ2-1, the V gene TRBV7-3; possibly TRBD1 or TRBD2 for D (5 bases each). Germline V gene lookup returns CDR1 SGHTA and CDR2 FQGTGA. This CDR3 comprises 17 residues. V lost 2 bases, J lost 1 base, and 15 bases lay in between. The DNA of the CDR3 is TGTGCCAGCAGCTTAGGGTTGGGACGAGGGTCCTACAATGAGCAGTTCTTC. Its protein product is CASSLGLGRGSYNEQFF.

The chain carries TRBV15 and TRBJ2-1; the D is unclear. Trimming cost V 0 bases and J 4 bases, with 4 bases left between them. The CDR3 totals 13 residues. Germline V gene lookup returns CDR1 LNHNV and CDR2 YYDKDF (reference sequence). DNA of the CDR3: TGTGCCACCAGCAGAGAACAGTACAATGAGCAGTTCTTC. This translates into CATSREQYNEQFF.

This clonotype has ten or more counts. This chain links TRBV5-1 with TRBJ2-2; perhaps TRBD1 as D (5 bases). The CDR3 has 17 residues. The V end lost 3 bases, the J end lost 0 bases, and 15 bases lay between the germline ends. Germline V gene lookup returns CDR1 SGHRS and CDR2 YFSETQ. CDR3: CASSSAAETANTGELFF. The CDR3 DNA reads as TGCGCCAGCAGCTCAGCCGCCGAGACAGCGAACACCGGGGAGCTGTTTTTT.

This clonotype was seen more than once but under ten times. This chain links TRBV6-9 with TRBJ2-5; 11 bases map to TRBD2. The CDR3 consists of 14 residues. V shed 7 bases, J shed 3 bases, and the junction held 4 bases outside the gene matches. The germline V gene has CDR1 MNHGY and CDR2 SVAAGI. The CDR3 DNA is TGTGCCAGCACTGAGACTAGCGGGGAAGAGACCCAGTACTTC. Protein: CASTETSGEETQYF.

This clonotype was counted many times. V gene TRBV4-2 combines with J gene TRBJ1-1; D is perhaps TRBD1 (5 bases). Trimming stripped 1 base from V and 1 base from J, with 7 bases between. The CDR3 runs 14 residues. Looked up from germline, CDR1 is LGHNA and CDR2 is YNFKEQ. In DNA form, the CDR3 reads TGTGCCAGCAGCCAAGTGGGGGGGAACACTGAAGCTTTCTTT. This codes for CASSQVGGNTEAFF.

This clonotype has only a few counts. V and J are TRBV7-9 and TRBJ2-1, with 8 bases fitting TRBD1. V lost 5 bases and J lost 4; bases outside the gene matches: 16. The CDR3 runs to 18 residues. From germline, CDR1 is SEHNR and CDR2 FQNEAQ (reference sequence). The CDR3, as DNA: TGTGCCAGCAGCCCCGGGACAGGTCAATCGGTAATATACAATGAGCAGTTCTTC. It yields the protein CASSPGTGQSVIYNEQFF.

This clonotype was counted between two and nine times. The chain is built from TRBV20-1 and TRBJ2-1; 13 positions match TRBD2. This CDR3 spans 17 amino acids. Germline assignment: CDR1 DFQATT and CDR2 SNEGSKA (reference sequence). V dropped 3 bases and J dropped 4; count of bases not matched to a gene: 9. Written as DNA, the CDR3 is TGCAGTGCTAGTAAGCGGACTAGCGGGAGTTCTTACAATGAGCAGTTCTTC. It encodes CSASKRTSGSSYNEQFF.

This clonotype has a count of ten or more. The J gene is TRBJ2-3, the V gene TRBV6-2 or TRBV6-3; perhaps TRBD2 as D (6 bases). Per the germline V gene, CDR1 is MNHEY and CDR2 is SVGEGT. V shed 6 bases and J shed 2 bases, with 9 bases lying between them. The CDR3 totals 13 residues. DNA of the CDR3: TGTGCCAGCAGGAGGGACTCCACAGATACGCAGTATTTT. Translated: CASRRDSTDTQYF.

This clonotype was seen more than once but under ten times. The chain combines TRBV3-1 with TRBJ1-5; a weak D match, TRBD1 (5 bases). The germline CDR1 and CDR2 sequences are LGHDT and YNNKEL (reference sequence). This CDR3 is 15 amino acids long. V was trimmed by 0 bases and J by 6 bases, leaving 12 bases between them. CDR3 residues: CASSQDSGGFQPQHF. In DNA form, the CDR3 reads TGTGCCAGCAGCCAAGATAGCGGGGGATTTCAGCCCCAGCATTTT.

The chain recombines TRBV7-2 with TRBJ2-7; D uncertain. Germline V gene data show CDR1 as SGHTA and CDR2 as FQGNSA. V was clipped by 4 bases and J by 4 bases, with 14 bases between them. The CDR3 runs to 14 residues. Written as DNA, the CDR3 is TGTGCCAGCAGCTCTCAACCCGCGAGTTACGAGCAGTACTTC. This codes for CASSSQPASYEQYF. Full variable domain (missing parts from reference TRBV7-2 and TRBJ2-7): GAGVSQSPSNKVTEKGKDVELRCDPISGHTALYWYRQSLGQGLEFLIYFQGNSAPDKSGLPSDRFSAERTGGSVSTLTIQRTQQEDSAVYLCASSSQPASYEQYFGPGTRLTVT.

The genes are TRBV4-3 and TRBJ2-3, with 7 bases that match TRBD2. Germline CDR1 reads LGHNA; CDR2 reads YSLEER. J lost 0 bases, V lost 0 bases, and 12 bases had no gene match. The CDR3 is 19 amino acids. The CDR3 DNA follows: TGCGCCAGCAGCCAAGATTCCACCGGGCTAGCGGCTAGCACAGATACGCAGTATTTT. It specifies CASSQDSTGLAASTDTQYF.

This clonotype was counted once. The rearrangement uses TRBV20-1 and TRBJ2-2; D unclear. The CDR3 runs to 16 residues. In germline, CDR1 is DFQATT, CDR2 SNEGSKA (reference sequence). V lost 5 bases and J 1 base, leaving 17 bases between the germline ends. The CDR3 bases are TGCAGTGCTCGGTCTCCCCTAAAGTTGAACACCGGGGAGCTGTTTTTT. Translation: CSARSPLKLNTGELFF.

The chain has TRBV19 and TRBJ2-1; D is uncertain. CDR1 and CDR2 from the germline V gene are LNHDA and SQIVND (reference sequence). The CDR3 contains 15 residues. V lost 3 bases, J lost 2 bases, and 11 bases lay in between. The CDR3 coding sequence is TGTGCCAGTAGTATCTCAAGGGTTCCCTACAATGAGCAGTTCTTC. It is translated as CASSISRVPYNEQFF.